This T cell receptor (beta chain) was captured by sequencing in a study of T cell responses to AZD1222 COVID-19 vaccine (dated by TCRdb to 2020 to 2023). Background on the whole study: AZD1222 recipients whose second dose came at about 4 weeks and those whose second dose came at about 12 weeks were combined into one group, since spike-specific TCR depth and breadth did not differ between the two schedules. A total of about 230 trial participants underwent TCR sequencing, of whom roughly 210 received two doses of AZD1222 and about 25 received two doses of the MenACWY control vaccine. Trial participants were enrolled into age subgroups of 18-55, 56-69 and 70-plus years, which contained roughly 150, 30 and 60 TCR-sequenced participants, respectively.

The time point label of this sample denotes: baseline before first vaccination. The vaccinee samples were drawn from two UK trials, COV001 and COV002, one of which was a single-blind randomized controlled phase 2/3 trial testing AZD1222 (ChAdOx1 nCoV-19) in healthy adults. For TCRbeta chain sequencing, PBMC samples were collected from trial participants at day 0 and at day 28 after the second dose. Notes on this clone: Its target antigen remains unknown. It has no much larger one-base neighbor in the sample; base qualities were not kept.

The CDR3 regions of human TCRbeta chains were analyzed by immunosequencing. In the original analysis: Repertoire TCRs were matched against a reference library of SARS-CoV-2-specific TCRs generated with the MIRA antigen-specificity platform. Breadth was defined as the fraction of unique TCRs that were SARS-CoV-2-associated, and depth was defined as the fraction of total T cells that were SARS-CoV-2-associated. Using the MIRA data, every spike-specific TCR was mapped to the spike region that the TCR reacted to and assigned to either a CD4 or a CD8 class. Log10-transformed breadth and depth values were compared by one-way ANOVA with Sidak's multiple comparisons tests. Imported from immuneACCESS, the table was reduced by TCRdb to in-frame sequences with V and J called. These copies leave out some clones; in studies compared against another copy, an unresolved V gene accounts for under half, and the cause of the remainder is not known. That table gives V, J and clone size, and the DNA gave D and trimming. The table for this sample lists under 200,000 clones; almost 95% of them were counted only once. In total, the top ten clones hold 1% to 1.5% of the sample.

The study at large found these results: No day 14 peak-response samples were available, so repertoires were characterized only after the peak T cell response. The 56-69-year group was small, and its depth increase did not reach significance, likely because of low power. CD4 TCRs associated with the vaccine covered the entire spike protein, and the dominant responses were in regions 160-218 and 743-854. Conclusions about previously exposed vaccinees are limited, since just 6 or 7 AZD1222 recipients were seropositive for SARS-CoV-2 at baseline. Epitopes outside the regions mutated in the B.1.351 and B.1.1.7 variants were reportedly recognized by nearly half of the unique spike-specific TCRs. Most participants were white British and females outnumbered males, and the authors suggested that clonal diversity may have been underestimated. After two AZD1222 doses, both the breadth and the depth of spike-specific TCRs were significantly higher than at day 0 and than in MenACWY recipients.

CDR1 and CDR2 are drawn from the germline V gene: SGHRS, YFSETQ. The CDR3 measures 15 amino acids from cysteine to phenylalanine. The DNA shown is the 45-base CDR3, in frame from base 1. The trim is 4 bases for V and 0 bases for J, with a gap of 11 bases between the germline ends. Sequenced here: peripheral blood, sampled on day 0 of AZD1222 vaccination. In this chain, TRBV5-1 is recombined with TRBJ1-5; the best D guess is TRBD1, with 5 bases matching. The clonotype originates from an adult in good health. In nucleotides, the sequence is TGCGCCAGCAGCCCTGGGACTTATAGCAATCAGCCCCAGCATTTT. Its coded protein is CASSPGTYSNQPQHF.